This is a list of T cell receptor beta chains from one sample in a study of T cell responses to AZD1222 COVID-19 vaccine. The table came from immunoSEQ multiplex PCR; TCRdb's copy has only in-frame clones and leaves some out. This table holds some 130,000 clones, under 95% found once. The sequencing here drew on peripheral blood, taken on day 0 of AZD1222 vaccination. The receptors were gathered from an adult in good health. Both conserved end residues are part of each CDR3. The D gene is left open where the match is weak. The size field is filled for only some rows; it gives once, few, many or a size class.

V	J	D	size	DNA	CDR3
TRBV7-2	TRBJ2-6	NA	NA	TGTGCCAGCAGCATCACTAGGTCTCGCTCTGGGGCCAACGTCCTGACTTTC	CASSITRSRSGANVLTF
TRBV28	TRBJ1-4	TRBD1	NA	TGTGCCAGCAGTCTAGGGGGGACAGGGGGACGCGAAAAACTGTTTTTT	CASSLGGTGGREKLFF
TRBV7-2	TRBJ1-1	TRBD1	once	TGTGCCAGCAGCTTTACCGGGACAGTGATTACGAGCGCTGAAGCTTTCTTT	CASSFTGTVITSAEAFF
TRBV28	TRBJ2-7	NA	once	TGTGCCAGCAGTCTCGGGAGATACGAGCAGTACTTC	CASSLGRYEQYF
TRBV4-3	TRBJ1-1	NA	NA	TGCGCCAGCAGCCTGACAGGGAACACTGAAGCTTTCTTT	CASSLTGNTEAFF
TRBV27	TRBJ2-1	NA	NA	TGTGCCAGCACAGAGAACACTATCGAAGATCGGGGTGAGCAGTTCTTC	CASTENTIEDRGEQFF
TRBV9	TRBJ1-5	NA	NA	TGTGCCAGCAGCGAGGGTGGGGAGAGGGGCAATCAGCCCCAGCATTTT	CASSEGGERGNQPQHF
TRBV7-9	TRBJ2-1	TRBD2	NA	TGTGCCAGCAGCTCCTTAGCGGGAGTGATGAGCAATGAGCAGTTCTTC	CASSSLAGVMSNEQFF
TRBV7-2	TRBJ2-5	NA	NA	TGTGCCAGCAGCTTAAACCCAGCGGGACAGGAGACCCAGTACTTC	CASSLNPAGQETQYF
TRBV28	TRBJ1-1	TRBD1	NA	TGTGCCAGCAGTTATCTAAGGGAGGGGGCGAACACTGAAGCTTTCTTT	CASSYLREGANTEAFF
TRBV6-5	TRBJ2-2	NA	NA	TGTGCCAGCAGTTACGAGAGGGAACCGAACACCGGGGAGCTGTTTTTT	CASSYEREPNTGELFF
TRBV9	TRBJ2-5	TRBD2	NA	TGTGCCAGCAGCGGAGGGCGGGAGTACCAAGAGACCCAGTACTTC	CASSGGREYQETQYF
TRBV15	TRBJ2-3	NA	NA	TGTGCCACCAGCCCTCGAGTTCCGGATACGCAGTATTTT	CATSPRVPDTQYF
TRBV28	TRBJ1-1	NA	NA	TGTGCCAGCAGGAAACTCACAATTGAAGCTTTCTTT	CASRKLTIEAFF
TRBV9	TRBJ1-2	TRBD1	NA	TGTGCCAGCAGCGAGAGGGACAGAACATGGTATGGCTACACCTTC	CASSERDRTWYGYTF